The rows below give T cell receptor beta chains drawn from one sample of a study of graft-versus-host responses after intestinal transplantation. These TCRs' antigens remain unknown. The method was immunoSEQ multiplex PCR; TCRdb's version includes in-frame clones alone and lacks a portion of them. The sample records some 87,000 clones, roughly 89% being singletons. The sequencing used unstimulated CD4+ T cells sorted from spleen or lymph node cells, collected before intestinal transplant. These receptors were taken from a human donor who received an intestinal transplant. Both conserved end residues are part of each CDR3. Fields, in order: J gene, D gene, clone size, V gene, CDR3 protein, CDR3 DNA. D genes are given only for firm matches. Only some rows state a clone size, as once, few, many or a class for expanded clones.

j_call: TRBJ1-1
d_call: NA
clone_size: NA
v_call: TRBV6-5
cdr3_aa: CAGQQDWPRGTEAFF
cdr3_nt: TGTGCCGGACAACAGGACTGGCCGAGGGGCACTGAAGCTTTCTTT

j_call: TRBJ1-1
d_call: NA
clone_size: NA
v_call: TRBV12-5
cdr3_aa: CASGFLGQYTEAFF
cdr3_nt: TGTGCTAGTGGTTTCCTGGGGCAGTACACTGAAGCTTTCTTT

j_call: TRBJ1-1
d_call: NA
clone_size: NA
v_call: TRBV5-6
cdr3_aa: CASSLALGTEAFF
cdr3_nt: TGTGCCAGCAGCTTGGCCCTAGGCACTGAAGCTTTCTTT

j_call: TRBJ2-7
d_call: TRBD1
clone_size: NA
v_call: TRBV5-5
cdr3_aa: CASSMGQKPYEQYF
cdr3_nt: TGTGCCAGCAGTATGGGACAGAAGCCCTACGAGCAGTACTTC

j_call: TRBJ2-1
d_call: TRBD2
clone_size: NA
v_call: TRBV4-1
cdr3_aa: CASSRAGGPGEQFF
cdr3_nt: TGCGCCAGCAGCCGAGCGGGAGGGCCGGGGGAGCAGTTCTTC

j_call: TRBJ1-6
d_call: TRBD1
clone_size: NA
v_call: TRBV5-1
cdr3_aa: CASRSGTVVNSPLHF
cdr3_nt: TGCGCCAGCAGATCGGGGACAGTTGTTAATTCACCCCTCCACTTT

j_call: TRBJ1-2
d_call: NA
clone_size: NA
v_call: TRBV4-1
cdr3_aa: CASSQVSGFYGYTF
cdr3_nt: TGCGCCAGCAGCCAAGTGTCGGGGTTCTATGGCTACACCTTC

j_call: TRBJ1-1
d_call: NA
clone_size: once
v_call: TRBV5-4
cdr3_aa: CASSPFDRISPEAFF
cdr3_nt: TGTGCCAGCAGTCCATTTGACAGGATATCTCCTGAAGCTTTCTTT

j_call: TRBJ2-7
d_call: TRBD1
clone_size: NA
v_call: TRBV18
cdr3_aa: CASSPQGTGASYEQYF
cdr3_nt: TGTGCCAGCTCACCCCAGGGGACAGGCGCTTCCTACGAGCAGTACTTC

j_call: TRBJ1-5
d_call: TRBD1
clone_size: NA
v_call: TRBV28
cdr3_aa: CASSPTGGISNQPQHF
cdr3_nt: TGTGCCAGCAGTCCTACAGGGGGGATTAGCAATCAGCCCCAGCATTTT

j_call: TRBJ2-7
d_call: NA
clone_size: NA
v_call: TRBV6-1
cdr3_aa: CASSPPGAGSYEQYF
cdr3_nt: TGTGCCAGCAGCCCCCCCGGCGCAGGATCGTACGAGCAGTACTTC

j_call: TRBJ1-2
d_call: TRBD1
clone_size: NA
v_call: TRBV28
cdr3_aa: CASRRTGAGAGYTF
cdr3_nt: TGTGCCAGCAGGAGGACAGGGGCCGGTGCTGGCTACACCTTC

j_call: TRBJ2-2
d_call: NA
clone_size: NA
v_call: TRBV28
cdr3_aa: CASSGTAKSGELFF
cdr3_nt: TGTGCCAGCAGTGGGACCGCTAAGTCCGGGGAGCTGTTTTTT

j_call: TRBJ1-2
d_call: NA
clone_size: NA
v_call: TRBV7-3
cdr3_aa: CASSVSGDPNYGYTF
cdr3_nt: TGTGCCAGCAGCGTTTCGGGAGACCCTAACTATGGCTACACCTTC

j_call: TRBJ2-7
d_call: TRBD1
clone_size: NA
v_call: TRBV7-9
cdr3_aa: CASSSSPIRGRGPSYEQYF
cdr3_nt: TGTGCCAGCAGCTCAAGCCCGATTAGGGGGCGCGGACCCTCCTACGAGCAGTACTTC

j_call: TRBJ2-1
d_call: NA
clone_size: NA
v_call: TRBV5-8
cdr3_aa: CASSLLSGSFEQFF
cdr3_nt: TGTGCCAGCAGCTTGCTGTCCGGGAGCTTTGAGCAGTTCTTC

j_call: TRBJ2-1
d_call: NA
clone_size: once
v_call: TRBV18
cdr3_aa: CASSPDSDNEQFF
cdr3_nt: TGTGCCAGCTCACCAGACAGTGACAATGAGCAGTTCTTC

j_call: TRBJ1-5
d_call: NA
clone_size: NA
v_call: TRBV19
cdr3_aa: CASSISDNSNQPQHF
cdr3_nt: TGTGCCAGTAGTATCTCGGACAATAGCAATCAGCCCCAGCATTTT

j_call: TRBJ1-1
d_call: NA
clone_size: NA
v_call: TRBV29-1
cdr3_aa: CSVAQGGVNTEAFF
cdr3_nt: TGCAGCGTTGCACAGGGAGGGGTGAACACTGAAGCTTTCTTT

j_call: TRBJ2-1
d_call: NA
clone_size: NA
v_call: TRBV5-1
cdr3_aa: CASSLATSGDYNEQFF
cdr3_nt: TGCGCCAGCAGCTTGGCTACGTCGGGAGACTACAATGAGCAGTTCTTC

j_call: TRBJ1-2
d_call: NA
clone_size: NA
v_call: TRBV19
cdr3_aa: CASSRATNYGYTF
cdr3_nt: TGTGCCAGTAGTAGGGCCACCAACTATGGCTACACCTTC

j_call: TRBJ1-3
d_call: NA
clone_size: few
v_call: TRBV19
cdr3_aa: CAGGTTTGNTIYF
cdr3_nt: TGTGCCGGGGGGACAACGACTGGAAACACCATATATTTT

j_call: TRBJ2-5
d_call: TRBD1
clone_size: NA
v_call: TRBV6-6
cdr3_aa: CASSYWGTGIETQYF
cdr3_nt: TGTGCCAGCAGTTATTGGGGGACAGGGATAGAGACCCAGTACTTC

j_call: TRBJ2-7
d_call: NA
clone_size: NA
v_call: TRBV27
cdr3_aa: CATLDSSYEQYF
cdr3_nt: TGTGCCACCCTGGACAGCTCCTACGAGCAGTACTTC

j_call: TRBJ2-5
d_call: TRBD1
clone_size: NA
v_call: TRBV5-1
cdr3_aa: CASRGQVHKVETQYF
cdr3_nt: TGCGCCAGCAGGGGACAGGTACACAAGGTGGAGACCCAGTACTTC

j_call: TRBJ2-7
d_call: NA
clone_size: NA
v_call: TRBV9
cdr3_aa: CASSVGRVLNEQYF
cdr3_nt: TGTGCCAGCAGCGTCGGCAGGGTGTTGAACGAGCAGTACTTC

j_call: TRBJ2-7
d_call: NA
clone_size: NA
v_call: TRBV19
cdr3_aa: CASSIHMGEIEQYF
cdr3_nt: TGTGCCAGTAGTATTCATATGGGCGAGATCGAGCAGTACTTC

j_call: TRBJ1-6
d_call: NA
clone_size: NA
v_call: TRBV6-1
cdr3_aa: CASSEFSGLKVGYNSPLHF
cdr3_nt: TGTGCCAGCAGTGAATTTAGTGGTTTGAAAGTGGGATATAATTCACCCCTCCACTTT

j_call: TRBJ2-1
d_call: NA
clone_size: NA
v_call: TRBV6-5
cdr3_aa: CASAYRTSLLNEQFF
cdr3_nt: TGTGCCAGCGCCTACCGGACCAGCCTTCTTAATGAGCAGTTCTTC

j_call: TRBJ2-3
d_call: NA
clone_size: NA
v_call: TRBV5-1
cdr3_aa: CASSLVTDTQYF
cdr3_nt: TGCGCCAGCAGCTTGGTGACCGATACGCAGTATTTT

j_call: TRBJ2-2
d_call: NA
clone_size: NA
v_call: TRBV25-1
cdr3_aa: CATQGVATGELFF
cdr3_nt: TGTGCCACCCAAGGAGTGGCCACCGGGGAGCTGTTTTTT

j_call: TRBJ2-5
d_call: TRBD1
clone_size: NA
v_call: TRBV27
cdr3_aa: CASSSNRGYWETQYF
cdr3_nt: TGTGCCAGCAGTTCCAACAGGGGTTATTGGGAGACCCAGTACTTC

j_call: TRBJ2-7
d_call: NA
clone_size: NA
v_call: TRBV13
cdr3_aa: CASSRGPGDNYEQYF
cdr3_nt: TGTGCCAGCAGCAGGGGACCAGGGGACAATTACGAGCAGTACTTC

j_call: TRBJ2-1
d_call: TRBD2
clone_size: NA
v_call: TRBV6-4
cdr3_aa: CASSDPSGGRNEQFF
cdr3_nt: TGTGCCAGCAGTGACCCCAGCGGGGGGCGGAATGAGCAGTTCTTC

j_call: TRBJ1-5
d_call: NA
clone_size: NA
v_call: TRBV5-8
cdr3_aa: CASSLWGRGGGGNQPQHF
cdr3_nt: TGTGCCAGCAGCTTGTGGGGAAGGGGCGGAGGTGGCAATCAGCCCCAGCATTTT

j_call: TRBJ1-3
d_call: NA
clone_size: NA
v_call: TRBV23-1
cdr3_aa: CASSPYSGAASGNTIYF
cdr3_nt: TGCGCCAGCAGTCCATATTCAGGGGCAGCCTCTGGAAACACCATATATTTT

j_call: TRBJ2-1
d_call: TRBD2
clone_size: NA
v_call: TRBV7-3
cdr3_aa: CASSPKGTSGRYSPYNEQFF
cdr3_nt: TGTGCCAGCAGCCCGAAGGGGACTAGCGGGAGGTATAGCCCCTACAATGAGCAGTTCTTC

j_call: TRBJ1-2
d_call: NA
clone_size: once
v_call: TRBV28
cdr3_aa: CASTEYPRGYTF
cdr3_nt: TGTGCCAGCACCGAATACCCCCGGGGCTACACCTTC

j_call: TRBJ1-1
d_call: NA
clone_size: NA
v_call: TRBV18
cdr3_aa: CASTKLGSPEAFF
cdr3_nt: TGTGCCAGTACGAAGTTGGGCAGTCCTGAAGCTTTCTTT

j_call: TRBJ1-6
d_call: TRBD1
clone_size: NA
v_call: TRBV30
cdr3_aa: CAWGGQGNSPLHF
cdr3_nt: TGTGCCTGGGGCGGACAGGGGAATTCACCCCTCCACTTT

j_call: TRBJ2-7
d_call: NA
clone_size: NA
v_call: TRBV5-6
cdr3_aa: CASNNWTRDVYEQYF
cdr3_nt: TGTGCCAGCAACAACTGGACAAGGGACGTCTACGAGCAGTACTTC

j_call: TRBJ2-2
d_call: NA
clone_size: NA
v_call: TRBV28
cdr3_aa: CASRPQGNTGELFF
cdr3_nt: TGTGCCAGCAGACCCCAGGGTAACACCGGGGAGCTGTTTTTT

j_call: TRBJ2-1
d_call: NA
clone_size: NA
v_call: TRBV19
cdr3_aa: CASSEGVDNEQFF
cdr3_nt: TGTGCCAGTAGCGAGGGGGTGGACAATGAGCAGTTCTTC

j_call: TRBJ1-5
d_call: NA
clone_size: few
v_call: TRBV5-6
cdr3_aa: CASSFRPGQPQHF
cdr3_nt: TGTGCCAGCAGCTTCAGGCCGGGGCAGCCCCAGCATTTT

j_call: TRBJ1-5
d_call: NA
clone_size: NA
v_call: TRBV27
cdr3_aa: CASSFRGGDQPQHF
cdr3_nt: TGTGCCAGCAGTTTTAGGGGCGGAGATCAGCCCCAGCATTTT

j_call: TRBJ2-7
d_call: TRBD1
clone_size: NA
v_call: TRBV18
cdr3_aa: CASSPKGQGAREQYF
cdr3_nt: TGTGCCAGCTCACCGAAGGGACAGGGGGCAAGAGAGCAGTACTTC

j_call: TRBJ2-5
d_call: NA
clone_size: NA
v_call: TRBV6-5
cdr3_aa: CASSYLGGGETQYF
cdr3_nt: TGTGCCAGCAGTTATTTGGGAGGCGGAGAGACCCAGTACTTC

j_call: TRBJ1-6
d_call: TRBD1
clone_size: NA
v_call: TRBV11-2
cdr3_aa: CASSSLGQDRVVKNSPLHF
cdr3_nt: TGTGCCAGCAGCTCCTTAGGACAGGACCGCGTAGTGAAGAATTCACCCCTCCACTTT

j_call: TRBJ2-7
d_call: TRBD2
clone_size: NA
v_call: TRBV27
cdr3_aa: CASSPGTSGTTYEQYF
cdr3_nt: TGTGCCAGCAGTCCCGGGACTAGCGGGACAACCTACGAGCAGTACTTC

j_call: TRBJ2-7
d_call: NA
clone_size: NA
v_call: TRBV5-6
cdr3_aa: CASSQRQVGTYEQYF
cdr3_nt: TGTGCCAGCAGCCAGAGACAGGTCGGTACCTACGAGCAGTACTTC

j_call: TRBJ2-3
d_call: NA
clone_size: NA
v_call: TRBV5-6
cdr3_aa: CASRMGRFTDTQYF
cdr3_nt: TGTGCCAGCAGGATGGGACGGTTCACAGATACGCAGTATTTT

j_call: TRBJ1-1
d_call: TRBD1
clone_size: NA
v_call: TRBV29-1
cdr3_aa: CSANSGTGGTEAFF
cdr3_nt: TGCAGCGCGAACTCCGGGACAGGGGGCACTGAAGCTTTCTTT

j_call: TRBJ2-1
d_call: NA
clone_size: NA
v_call: TRBV6-1
cdr3_aa: CASPSAADVDNEQFF
cdr3_nt: TGTGCCAGCCCCAGTGCGGCTGACGTTGACAATGAGCAGTTCTTC

j_call: TRBJ2-2
d_call: TRBD2
clone_size: NA
v_call: TRBV28
cdr3_aa: CASSSPGGNRELFF
cdr3_nt: TGTGCCAGCAGTTCCCCGGGAGGTAATAGGGAGCTGTTTTTT

j_call: TRBJ1-5
d_call: NA
clone_size: NA
v_call: TRBV30
cdr3_aa: CAWYRGHRNQPQHF
cdr3_nt: TGTGCCTGGTATCGGGGACATCGCAATCAGCCCCAGCATTTT

j_call: TRBJ1-2
d_call: TRBD1
clone_size: NA
v_call: TRBV18
cdr3_aa: CASSPTGSGYTF
cdr3_nt: TGTGCCAGCTCACCGACAGGGTCCGGCTACACCTTC

j_call: TRBJ2-1
d_call: TRBD2
clone_size: once
v_call: TRBV14
cdr3_aa: CASSQPRLAESSYNEQFF
cdr3_nt: TGTGCCAGCAGCCAACCCCGACTAGCGGAAAGCTCCTACAATGAGCAGTTCTTC

j_call: TRBJ2-5
d_call: NA
clone_size: NA
v_call: TRBV18
cdr3_aa: CASSPRRTPQETQYF
cdr3_nt: TGTGCCAGCTCACCGAGACGGACTCCCCAAGAGACCCAGTACTTC

j_call: TRBJ2-3
d_call: TRBD2
clone_size: NA
v_call: TRBV5-1
cdr3_aa: CASSPGGRVTDTQYF
cdr3_nt: TGCGCCAGCAGCCCGGGGGGGCGGGTTACAGATACGCAGTATTTT